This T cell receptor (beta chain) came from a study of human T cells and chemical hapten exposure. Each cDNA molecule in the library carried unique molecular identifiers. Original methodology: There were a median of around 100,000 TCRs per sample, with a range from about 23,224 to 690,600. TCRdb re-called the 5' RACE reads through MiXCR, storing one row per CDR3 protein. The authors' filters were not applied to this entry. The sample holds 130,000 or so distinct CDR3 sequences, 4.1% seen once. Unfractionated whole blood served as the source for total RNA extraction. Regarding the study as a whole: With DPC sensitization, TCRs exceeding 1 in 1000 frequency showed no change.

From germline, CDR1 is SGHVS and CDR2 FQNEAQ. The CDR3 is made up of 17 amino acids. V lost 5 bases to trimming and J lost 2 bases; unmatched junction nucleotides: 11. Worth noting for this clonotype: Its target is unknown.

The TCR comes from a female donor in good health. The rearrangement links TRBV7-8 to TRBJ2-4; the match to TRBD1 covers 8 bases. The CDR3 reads CASSASRGRLTKNIQYF. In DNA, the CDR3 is TGTGCCAGCAGCGCAAGCAGGGGGCGACTAACCAAAAACATTCAGTACTTC.